Listed here are 27 T cell receptor beta chains from one sample, sequenced in a study of OX40 agonist ivuxolimab in advanced cancers. Library generation was performed with the immunoSEQ multiplex PCR assay. Here the immuneACCESS table is served through TCRdb, limited to in-frame sequences with V and J called. Missing clones are a known gap in these copies; in checked studies unresolved V genes cover under half, and the rest lacks a known reason. The sample table shows 22,000 or so clones, and 80% to 90% are seen once. In total, the top ten clones hold roughly a fifth of the sample. Sequences were derived from CD4+ or CD8+ T cells sorted from blood, sampled in a trial of the OX40 agonist ivuxolimab. The receptors here all came from an adult with an advanced solid tumor such as melanoma, head and neck, liver or kidney cancer.

In this sample, this clone turned up once. V and J are TRBV6-5 and TRBJ2-5; D may match TRBD1 or TRBD2 (5 bases each). Germline assignment: CDR1 MNHEY and CDR2 SVGAGI. V shed 5 bases and J shed 2 bases, with 15 bases lying between them. The CDR3 length is 15 residues. CDR3 sequence: CASSAPGPRQETQYF. CDR3 nucleotides: TGTGCCAGCAGTGCACCGGGGCCCCGGCAAGAGACCCAGTACTTC.

The rearrangement links TRBV7-6 to TRBJ2-7; D ambiguous. Trimming took off 2 bases at V and 7 bases at J, with 12 bases between the two ends. The CDR3 loop spans 13 amino acids. CDR1 is SGHVS, CDR2 FNYEAQ, per germline. CDR3 coding DNA: TGTGCCAGCAGCTTATCGGTTCGGGCTGAGCAGTACTTC. This sequence encodes CASSLSVRAEQYF. The variable domain in full, completed from reference TRBV7-6 and TRBJ2-7, reads GAGVSQSPRYKVTKRGQDVALRCDPISGHVSLYWYRQALGQGPEFLTYFNYEAQQDKSGLPNDRFSAERPEGSISTLTIQRTEQRDSAMYRCASSLSVRAEQYFGPGTRLTVT.

The chain recombines TRBV27 with TRBJ2-2; D call uncertain. This CDR3 is 16 amino acids long. From germline, CDR1 is MNHEY and CDR2 SMNVEV (reference sequence). Trimming removed 1 base at V and 5 bases at J, with 14 bases between. CDR3 bases: TGTGCCAGCAGTTTATACGGATTATCGACTACCGGGGAGCTGTTTTTT. Encoded protein: CASSLYGLSTTGELFF.

The chain combines TRBV5-1 with TRBJ1-2; D ambiguous. This CDR3 is built from 16 residues. The V end was cut by 5 bases, the J end by 3 bases, with 20 bases between. Germline CDR1 SGHRS, CDR2 YFSETQ. The CDR3 region has the DNA TGCGCCAGCAGTCACGGTGGGGTAGCGATGGACTATGGCTACACCTTC. Its translation: CASSHGGVAMDYGYTF.

This clone is categorized as medium-sized. The genes are TRBV4-1 and TRBJ1-5, with 7 bases identical to TRBD1. The CDR3 has 15 residues. After removal of 1 base from V and 1 base from J, the junction contained 1 base not matched to a gene. Germline values: CDR1 MGHRA, CDR2 YSYEKL. The CDR3 loop reads CASSQGQGSNQPQHF. CDR3 coding DNA: TGCGCCAGCAGCCAAGGACAGGGAAGCAATCAGCCCCAGCATTTT.

In this sample, this clone turned up once. The chain links TRBV11-2 to TRBJ2-7; D ambiguous. Deletions cut 5 bases from V and 5 bases from J, with 16 bases between. CDR1 SGHAT and CDR2 FQNNGV come from the germline V gene. The CDR3 runs 14 residues. In nucleotides, the CDR3 is TGTGCCAGCAGCGCATTCGGTATGGGCGACGAGCAGTACTTC. Its translation is CASSAFGMGDEQYF.

Sample share makes this clone medium-sized. The J gene is TRBJ2-4, the V gene TRBV7-9, with unresolved D. Germline CDR1 is SEHNR and CDR2 is FQNEAQ (reference sequence). This CDR3 has 16 residues. V lost 4 bases to trimming and J lost 0 bases, with 13 bases between them. CDR3 nucleotides: TGTGCCAGCAGCTCGGCCCCTCCATTAGCCAAAAACATTCAGTACTTC. This sequence encodes CASSSAPPLAKNIQYF. The full variable domain, completed using reference TRBV7-9 and TRBJ2-4, is DTGVSQNPRHKITKRGQNVTFRCDPISEHNRLYWYRQTLGQGPEFLTYFQNEAQLEKSRLLSDRFSAERPKGSFSTLEIQRTEQGDSAMYLCASSSAPPLAKNIQYFGAGTRLSVL.

Turning to this clone: A much larger clonotype is one base distant, so this may be a read error. This sample includes further DNA sequences coding for the same CDR3. This sequence joins TRBV5-6 and TRBJ2-7; 7 bases match TRBD2. The CDR3 is 14 residues long. Germline CDR1 and CDR2: SGHDT and YYEEEE. The CDR3 sequence: CASSLALADYEQYF. As DNA, the CDR3 is TGTGCCAGCAGCTTGGCCCTAGCGGATTACGAGCAGTACTTT. The complete variable domain, with remaining parts taken from reference TRBV5-6 and TRBJ2-7, reads DAGVTQSPTHLIKTRGQQVTLRCSPKSGHDTVSWYQQALGQGPQFIFQYYEEEERQRGNFPDRFSGHQFPNYSSELNVNALLLGDSALYLCASSLALADYEQYFGPGTRLTVT.

The chain has TRBV5-4 and TRBJ1-1, with a weak D call TRBD1 (6 bases). The CDR3 is 12 amino acids. Trimming pared 4 bases from V and 11 bases from J, leaving 15 bases between. The germline V gene encodes CDR1 SGHNT and CDR2 YYREEE (reference sequence). The CDR3 loop is CASSDGGGLAFF. The CDR3, as DNA: TGTGCCAGCAGCGATGGCGGGGGGCTTGCTTTCTTT.

CDR3 amino acids: CASSSLGPDNYGYTF. The CDR3 bases are TGTGCCAGCAGCTCTTTAGGGCCGGATAACTATGGCTACACCTTC. The rearrangement links TRBV5-5 to TRBJ1-2, with D hard to call. The CDR3 runs 15 residues. Germline V lookup: CDR1 SGHKS, CDR2 YYEKEE (reference sequence). The germline V and J ends were trimmed by 3 bases and 1 base, with 13 bases remaining between them.

This chain uses TRBV5-3 with TRBJ1-1; D is perhaps TRBD1 (6 bases). TRBV5-3 is known as an ORF, though its function is uncertain. There are 13 residues in the CDR3. V was trimmed by 5 bases and J by 1 base, leaving 9 bases between them. The CDR3 sequence is CARRRTENTEAFF. The CDR3, as DNA: TGTGCCAGAAGAAGGACAGAGAACACTGAAGCTTTCTTT.

The chain links TRBV5-4 to TRBJ2-7; TRBD2 might be the D (6 bases). Germline V gene lookup returns CDR1 SGHNT and CDR2 YYREEE (reference sequence). Trimming took off 4 bases at V and 3 bases at J, with 17 bases between the two ends. The CDR3 spans 15 residues. The CDR3 nucleotides are TGTGCCAGCAGCCCGAAGCAGGGAGGTATCTACGAGCAGTACTTC. Translating gives CASSPKQGGIYEQYF. Drawing the rest from reference TRBV5-4 and TRBJ2-7, the complete variable domain is ETGVTQSPTHLIKTRGQQVTLRCSSQSGHNTVSWYQQALGQGPQFIFQYYREEENGRGNFPPRFSGLQFPNYSSELNVNALELDDSALYLCASSPKQGGIYEQYFGPGTRLTVT.

The chain carries TRBV9 and TRBJ2-3; 7 bases align to TRBD2. V dropped 2 bases and J dropped 1; count of bases not matched to a gene: 7. This CDR3 has 16 amino acids. Germline V lookup: CDR1 SGDLS, CDR2 YYNGEE. The CDR3 here is CASSVTGGTGTDTQYF. The DNA of the CDR3 is TGTGCCAGCAGCGTGACGGGGGGAACTGGCACAGATACGCAGTATTTT.

The chain couples TRBV7-9 to TRBJ1-2; D is uncertain. Looked up from germline, CDR1 is SEHNR and CDR2 is FQNEAQ (reference sequence). Trimming took off 5 bases at V and 3 bases at J, with 13 bases between the two ends. The CDR3 covers 14 residues. CDR3 DNA sequence: TGTGCCAGCAGCCCCGATGGTCTAGACTATGGCTACACCTTC. Its protein is CASSPDGLDYGYTF. Full variable domain (outside the CDR3, taken from reference TRBV7-9 and TRBJ1-2): DTGVSQNPRHKITKRGQNVTFRCDPISEHNRLYWYRQTLGQGPEFLTYFQNEAQLEKSRLLSDRFSAERPKGSFSTLEIQRTEQGDSAMYLCASSPDGLDYGYTFGSGTRLTVV.

The rearrangement links TRBV10-1 to TRBJ1-1; TRBD1 matches at 8 bases. V lost 3 bases to trimming and J lost 5 bases; unmatched junction nucleotides: 8. CDR3 size: 15 residues. From germline, CDR1 is WNHNN and CDR2 SYGVQD (reference sequence). The CDR3 DNA follows: TGCGCCAGCAGTGAAGAGACAGGGGTGGGAACTGAAGCTTTCTTT. Translation: CASSEETGVGTEAFF.

This chain links TRBV11-1 with TRBJ1-2; TRBD1 matches at 11 bases. V lost 5 bases to trimming and J lost 3 bases; unmatched junction nucleotides: 5. Germline values: CDR1 SGHAT, CDR2 FQDESV (reference sequence). The CDR3 length is 15 residues. CDR3 nucleotides: TGTGCCAGCAGCAGGACAGGGGGCAGTTACTATGGCTACACCTTC. Protein: CASSRTGGSYYGYTF.

The chain employs TRBV15 and TRBJ2-3; 8 bases align to TRBD2. This CDR3 region has 19 residues. Germline V lookup: CDR1 LNHNV, CDR2 YYDKDF (reference sequence). With V trimmed by 0 bases and J by 1 base, 12 bases remained unmatched. The CDR3 nucleotides read TGTGCCACCAGCAGAGATTGGCGGGGGGCCGGTAAGGGCACAGATACGCAGTATTTT. This translates into CATSRDWRGAGKGTDTQYF.

This chain links TRBV9 with TRBJ2-5, with 10 bases lining up with TRBD2. Trimming at V came to 0 bases and at J to 9 bases, leaving 14 bases not matched to a gene. This CDR3 spans 17 amino acids. Germline assignment: CDR1 SGDLS and CDR2 YYNGEE. The CDR3 spells CASSVGLRTSGDGAQYF. DNA for the CDR3: TGTGCCAGCAGCGTAGGGCTCAGGACTAGCGGAGATGGGGCCCAGTACTTC.

This chain connects TRBV7-9 to TRBJ2-7, with D perhaps matching TRBD2 (5 bases). This CDR3 has 14 residues. Germline values: CDR1 SEHNR, CDR2 FQNEAQ (reference sequence). Trimming took off 5 bases at V and 4 bases at J, with 15 bases between the two ends. In nucleotides, the CDR3 is TGTGCCAGCAGCCCAAGAGGGTTTCCGTACGAGCAGTACTTC. This codes for CASSPRGFPYEQYF.

As concerns this clone: A far larger clone is one nucleotide away, so this likely arose from a read error. The rearrangement links TRBV7-9 to TRBJ2-2; D unclear. V lost 1 base and J 3 bases, leaving 3 bases between the germline ends. Germline V gene sequence: CDR1 SEHNR, CDR2 FQNEAQ (reference sequence). This CDR3 contains 13 residues. The CDR3 spells CASSLGDTGELFF. CDR3 DNA: TGTGCCAGCAGCTTAGGGGACACCGGGGAGCTGTTTTTT. The whole variable domain, remainder taken from reference TRBV7-9 and TRBJ2-2, is DTGVSQNPRHKITKRGQNVTFRCDPISEHNRLYWYRQTLGQGPEFLTYFQNEAQLEKSRLLSDRFSAERPKGSFSTLEIQRTEQGDSAMYLCASSLGDTGELFFGEGSRLTVL.

This clone was detected only a few times. The chain employs TRBV27 and TRBJ2-6, with 9 positions matching TRBD1. The CDR3 length is 17 residues. V was pared by 4 bases and J by 0 bases, with 4 bases of the junction left unmatched. Germline assignment: CDR1 MNHEY and CDR2 SMNVEV (reference sequence). CDR3 protein: CASSSPTGGSGANVLTF. The CDR3 bases are TGTGCCAGCAGTTCACCGACAGGGGGCTCTGGGGCCAACGTCCTGACTTTC.

The rearrangement uses TRBV27 and TRBJ2-1, with D perhaps being TRBD1 or TRBD2 (6 bases each). Germline V gene sequence: CDR1 MNHEY, CDR2 SMNVEV (reference sequence). V was pared by 2 bases and J by 6 bases, with 14 bases between. The CDR3 totals 15 residues. CDR3 protein: CASSLSPGAINEQFF. The DNA of the CDR3 is TGTGCCAGCAGTTTAAGCCCGGGGGCTATCAATGAGCAGTTCTTC.

CDR3 DNA sequence: TGTGCCAGCAGCTCTGGGTCAGGGGTAAGCAATCAGCCCCAGCATTTT. It is translated as CASSSGSGVSNQPQHF. The chain joins TRBV13 to TRBJ1-5; D might be TRBD1 (6 bases). The V gene's germline CDR1 is PRHDT and CDR2 FYEKMQ (reference sequence). The CDR3 runs 16 residues. Trimming removed 4 bases at V and 1 base at J, with 14 bases between.

V and J are TRBV7-9 and TRBJ2-1; 8 nucleotides align to TRBD2. This CDR3 is 15 amino acids long. Germline V lookup: CDR1 SEHNR, CDR2 FQNEAQ (reference sequence). V shed 1 base, J shed 5 bases, and the junction held 4 bases outside the gene matches. The CDR3 spells CASSLVGSGDNEQFF. The DNA of the CDR3 is TGTGCCAGCAGCTTAGTTGGTAGCGGGGACAATGAGCAGTTCTTC.

This clone was observed a few times. The genes are TRBV4-2 and TRBJ1-1, with 7 positions matching TRBD1. The trim removed 6 bases at V and 1 base at J, leaving 5 bases unmatched. The CDR3 runs 14 residues. The germline CDR1 and CDR2 sequences are LGHNA and YNFKEQ. The CDR3 DNA reads as TGTGCCAGCAGAAGCTGGGACAGGAACACTGAAGCTTTCTTT. This gives the protein CASRSWDRNTEAFF.

The V and J genes are TRBV19 and TRBJ1-5; 7 nucleotides line up with TRBD1. The CDR3 totals 18 residues. V lost 10 bases to trimming and J lost 0 bases; unmatched junction nucleotides: 18. CDR1 is LNHDA and CDR2 is SQIVND in the germline V gene (reference sequence). CDR3 protein: CATTPGGTVYYSNQPQHF. CDR3 coding DNA: TGTGCCACTACCCCCGGGGGGACAGTCTATTATAGCAATCAGCCCCAGCATTTT.

The genes are TRBV20-1 and TRBJ1-1, with D unresolved. CDR3 length equals 11 residues. V gave up 6 bases and J gave up 4 bases, with 9 bases separating them. Germline V gene data show CDR1 as DFQATT and CDR2 as SNEGSKA (reference sequence). In nucleotides, the CDR3 is TGCAGTGCGCCGAGAGGCACTGAAGCTTTCTTT. Its translation: CSAPRGTEAFF.